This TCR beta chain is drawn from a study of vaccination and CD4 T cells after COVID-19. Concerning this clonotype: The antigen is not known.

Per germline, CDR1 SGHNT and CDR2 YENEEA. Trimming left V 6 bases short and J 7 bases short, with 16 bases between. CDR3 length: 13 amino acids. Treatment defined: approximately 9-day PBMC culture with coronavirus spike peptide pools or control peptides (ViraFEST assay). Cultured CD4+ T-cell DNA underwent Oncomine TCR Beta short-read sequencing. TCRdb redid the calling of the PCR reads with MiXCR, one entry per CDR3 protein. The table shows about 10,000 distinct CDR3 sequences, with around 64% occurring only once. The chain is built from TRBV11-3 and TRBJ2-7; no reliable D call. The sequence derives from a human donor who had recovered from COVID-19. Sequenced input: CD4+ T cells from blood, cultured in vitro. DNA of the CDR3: TGTGCCAGCAGTTCCTCTCAATTTGTGGAGCAGTACTTC. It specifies CASSSSQFVEQYF.